Each of the 22 T cell receptor beta chains below was sequenced from the same sample in a study of blood T cell repertoires in COVID-19. Only in-frame clones appear in the TCRdb table, and some are missing; sequencing was by immunoSEQ multiplex PCR. This repertoire shows 380,000 or so clones, about 90% found once; its top ten account for about 1.5%. Material: PBMCs or T cells enriched from blood (not recorded which). Source of these receptors: a man aged 30-40 years who had recovered from COVID-19.

The gene calls are TRBV9 and TRBJ1-4, with D hard to call. Germline loops: CDR1 SGDLS, CDR2 YYNGEE. V was shortened by 0 bases and J by 5 bases, with 14 bases between the two germline ends. The CDR3 runs to 16 residues. CDR3 sequence: CASSVEFGLSNEKLFF. CDR3 nucleotide sequence: TGTGCCAGCAGCGTAGAATTCGGTTTGAGCAATGAAAAACTGTTTTTT.

The chain uses TRBV19 and TRBJ2-3; 10 nucleotides match TRBD1. The J segment lost 2 bases and the V segment lost 1 base, leaving 9 bases of the junction unmatched. The CDR3 is 18 amino acids. Germline-derived CDR1 and CDR2 are LNHDA and SQIVND (reference sequence). CDR3 sequence: CASSIVSGTGEFTDTQYF. The CDR3 nucleotides are TGTGCCAGTAGTATAGTCTCCGGGACAGGGGAGTTCACAGATACGCAGTATTTT. The whole variable domain, filled in from reference TRBV19 and TRBJ2-3, reads DGGITQSPKYLFRKEGQNVTLSCEQNLNHDAMYWYRQDPGQGLRLIYYSQIVNDFQKGDIAEGYSVSREKKESFPLTVTSAQKNPTAFYLCASSIVSGTGEFTDTQYFGPGTRLTVL.

This chain links TRBV18 with TRBJ1-2; a possible D gene is TRBD1 (6 bases). The CDR3 has 13 residues. The V and J ends lost 4 bases and 8 bases respectively, with 14 bases between them. Germline CDR1 and CDR2: KGHSH and LQKENI. The DNA for the CDR3 is TGTGCCAGCTCACACAACAGGGATGGGGGCTACACCTTC. Translated: CASSHNRDGGYTF. Based on the CDR3 plus reference TRBV18 and TRBJ1-2, the full variable domain is NAGVMQNPRHLVRRRGQEARLRCSPMKGHSHVYWYRQLPEEGLKFMVYLQKENIIDESGMPKERFSAEFPKEGPSILRIQQVVRGDSAAYFCASSHNRDGGYTFGSGTRLTVV.

The chain couples TRBV11-2 to TRBJ1-2, with 7 nucleotides matching TRBD1. CDR3 length: 12 amino acids. Trimming removed 1 base from V and 14 bases from J; junction bases left unmatched: 7. The germline CDR1 and CDR2 sequences are SGHAT and FQNNGV. This chain's CDR3 is CASSLVDRVRTF. As DNA, the CDR3 is TGTGCCAGCAGCTTAGTCGACAGGGTGAGGACCTTC. Based on the CDR3 plus reference TRBV11-2 and TRBJ1-2, the full variable domain is EAGVAQSPRYKIIEKRQSVAFWCNPISGHATLYWYQQILGQGPKLLIQFQNNGVVDDSQLPKDRFSAERLKGVDSTLKIQPAKLEDSAVYLCASSLVDRVRTFGSGTRLTVV.

The genes are TRBV27 and TRBJ1-1; no clear D. Germline lookup yields CDR1 MNHEY and CDR2 SMNVEV (reference sequence). V dropped 5 bases and J dropped 1 base, with 11 bases sitting between them. This CDR3 has 14 amino acids. CDR3 DNA sequence: TGTGCCAGCAGTCCCGAGATTGCGAACACTGAAGCTTTCTTT. Residues: CASSPEIANTEAFF.

This clone was observed a single time. V usage is TRBV6-5 and J usage is TRBJ1-2, with TRBD1 identical over 7 bases. Looked up from germline, CDR1 is MNHEY and CDR2 is SVGAGI. CDR3 length: 16 amino acids. V lost 2 bases, J lost 2 bases, and 8 bases stayed unmatched. Here the CDR3 reads CASSYVQDRPNYGYTF. The CDR3 nucleotides read TGTGCCAGCAGTTACGTCCAGGACAGGCCAAACTATGGCTACACCTTC.

The V gene is TRBV5-1, the J gene TRBJ1-6; D gene uncertain. Germline assignment: CDR1 SGHRS and CDR2 YFSETQ. Trimming removed 2 bases at V and 10 bases at J, with 13 bases between. There are 14 residues in the CDR3. The CDR3, as DNA: TGCGCCAGCAGCTTCGGGGAGGTCGGGTCACCCCTCCACTTT. Translating it yields CASSFGEVGSPLHF.

The chain joins TRBV11-2 to TRBJ2-7; weak D call: TRBD2 (5 bases). CDR3 length: 12 amino acids. The V end lost 2 bases, the J end lost 7 bases, and 9 bases lay between the germline ends. Per germline, CDR1 SGHAT and CDR2 FQNNGV. The CDR3 DNA reads as TGTGCCAGCAGCTTACTTAGGACTGAGCAGTACTTC. Protein: CASSLLRTEQYF.

The chain employs TRBV5-4 and TRBJ1-2; D is ambiguous. The V and J ends lost 0 bases and 3 bases respectively, with 12 bases between them. From germline, CDR1 is SGHNT and CDR2 YYREEE (reference sequence). The CDR3 is 15 amino acids. This CDR3 is CASSLDGGSHYGYTF. The DNA of the CDR3 is TGTGCCAGCAGCTTGGATGGAGGATCCCACTATGGCTACACCTTC.

The chain recombines TRBV2 with TRBJ2-7, with 8 bases fitting TRBD1. J gave up 4 bases and V 8 bases, and 13 bases lay outside the gene matches. In germline, CDR1 is SNHLY, CDR2 FYNNEI. The CDR3 extends over 15 amino acids. The CDR3 region is CASVTISRGPYEQYF. The CDR3 DNA reads TGTGCCAGCGTCACTATAAGCAGGGGGCCTTACGAGCAGTACTTC.

This clone was seen just once. The chain has TRBV4-2 and TRBJ2-1, with 10 bases fitting TRBD2. Germline CDR1 and CDR2: LGHNA and YNFKEQ. This CDR3 has 14 amino acids. After removal of 4 bases from V and 4 bases from J, the junction contained 1 base not matched to a gene. CDR3 amino acids: CASSPSGGYNEQFF. The CDR3, as DNA: TGTGCCAGCAGCCCTAGCGGGGGATACAATGAGCAGTTCTTC.

This clone appeared a single time. This chain joins TRBV4-3 and TRBJ1-2; D gene ambiguous. Trimming shortened V by 1 base and J by 0 bases, and 12 bases separated the two germline ends. Germline V gene lookup returns CDR1 LGHNA and CDR2 YSLEER. The CDR3 length is 16 residues. The CDR3 reads CASSQAAASTNYGYTF. The CDR3 nucleotides read TGCGCCAGCAGCCAAGCGGCGGCTTCCACTAACTATGGCTACACCTTC.

The chain recombines TRBV19 with TRBJ2-1; no reliable D call. This CDR3 has 14 residues. Deletions cut 3 bases from V and 3 bases from J, with 9 bases between. The germline gives CDR1 LNHDA, CDR2 SQIVND (reference sequence). CDR3 protein: CASSIGQVYNEQFF. CDR3 DNA sequence: TGTGCCAGTAGTATTGGGCAGGTCTACAATGAGCAGTTCTTC.

The chain carries TRBV10-3 and TRBJ1-3; 8 bases fit TRBD1. This CDR3 is built from 13 residues. Germline-derived CDR1 and CDR2 are ENHRY and SYGVKD. V gave up 8 bases and J gave up 2 bases; unmatched junction bases: 2. The CDR3 sequence is CAISQGAGNTIYF. The DNA for the CDR3 is TGTGCCATCTCACAGGGGGCTGGAAACACCATATATTTT.

Of note for this clone: At the DNA level, this CDR3 is encoded by other sequences in the same sample as well. V gene TRBV18 combines with J gene TRBJ1-1; 7 bases are shared with TRBD1. Germline CDR1 reads KGHSH; CDR2 reads LQKENI. The trim removed 4 bases at V and 3 bases at J, leaving 2 bases unmatched. There are 13 residues in the CDR3. In DNA form, the CDR3 reads TGTGCCAGCTCACTCGACAGGGACACTGAAGCTTTCTTT. This translates into CASSLDRDTEAFF.

CDR3 sequence: CATWTRLTDTQYF. The CDR3 region has the DNA TGTGCCACCTGGACTAGACTAACAGATACGCAGTATTTT. The chain carries TRBV6-5 and TRBJ2-3, with TRBD2 matching over 7 bases. After removal of 10 bases from V and 3 bases from J, the junction contained 7 bases not matched to a gene. The CDR3 length is 13 residues. Germline loops: CDR1 MNHEY, CDR2 SVGAGI.

The rearrangement links TRBV10-2 to TRBJ2-7, with D perhaps matching TRBD1 (5 bases). This CDR3 spans 13 amino acids. The germline V gene has CDR1 WSHSY and CDR2 SAAADI. V was cut by 3 bases and J by 5 bases, with 11 bases left in between. CDR3 DNA sequence: TGCGCCAGCAGTGAATGGCAGGGTGACGAGCAGTACTTC. This codes for CASSEWQGDEQYF.

The chain links TRBV19 to TRBJ2-1, with D possibly matching TRBD1 (7 bases). The CDR3 covers 14 residues. The germline V gene encodes CDR1 LNHDA and CDR2 SQIVND (reference sequence). Trimming left V 5 bases short and J 8 bases short, with 16 bases between. In DNA, the CDR3 is TGTGCCAGTAGTCCCTGGGCCAGGGGGGATGAGCAGTTCTTC. This sequence encodes CASSPWARGDEQFF.

The chain couples TRBV9 to TRBJ2-2; 7 nucleotides line up with TRBD2. V lost 0 bases and J lost 6; bases outside the gene matches: 5. Germline V gene sequence: CDR1 SGDLS, CDR2 YYNGEE. This CDR3 is 15 amino acids long. The CDR3 spells CASSVGWGGSGELFF. The CDR3 DNA sequence: TGTGCCAGCAGCGTAGGTTGGGGAGGGTCCGGGGAGCTGTTTTTT. Filled out from reference TRBV9 and TRBJ2-2, the complete variable domain reads DSGVTQTPKHLITATGQRVTLRCSPRSGDLSVYWYQQSLDQGLQFLIQYYNGEERAKGNILERFSAQQFPDLHSELNLSSLELGDSALYFCASSVGWGGSGELFFGEGSRLTVL.

This clone was detected only once. The V gene is TRBV19, the J gene TRBJ1-1; the match to TRBD1 covers 8 bases. The germline gives CDR1 LNHDA, CDR2 SQIVND (reference sequence). After removal of 0 bases from V and 3 bases from J, the junction contained 9 bases not matched to a gene. The CDR3 length is 17 residues. Here the CDR3 reads CASSIDSGQGWDTEAFF. For the CDR3, the DNA is TGTGCCAGTAGTATAGATAGCGGACAGGGCTGGGACACTGAAGCTTTCTTT. Combining the CDR3 with reference TRBV19 and TRBJ1-1 gives the whole variable domain DGGITQSPKYLFRKEGQNVTLSCEQNLNHDAMYWYRQDPGQGLRLIYYSQIVNDFQKGDIAEGYSVSREKKESFPLTVTSAQKNPTAFYLCASSIDSGQGWDTEAFFGQGTRLTVV.

The chain links TRBV18 to TRBJ2-2, with 7 bases identical to TRBD1. Germline V gives CDR1 KGHSH, CDR2 LQKENI. V lost 4 bases and J lost 8; bases outside the gene matches: 7. This CDR3 contains 14 residues. This CDR3 is CASSLTDRSGELFF. The CDR3 DNA reads TGTGCCAGCTCACTAACGGACAGGTCGGGGGAGCTGTTTTTT.

V usage is TRBV9 and J usage is TRBJ1-1, with D unresolved. Germline V gene sequence: CDR1 SGDLS, CDR2 YYNGEE. The CDR3 is made up of 13 amino acids. Trimming removed 2 bases at V and 1 base at J, with 6 bases between. This CDR3 is CASSVEENTEAFF. CDR3 bases: TGTGCCAGCAGCGTTGAGGAGAACACTGAAGCTTTCTTT.